One T cell receptor (beta chain) is described in this entry. Germline V gene sequence: CDR1 MGHRA, CDR2 YSYEKL. This CDR3 spans 13 amino acids. Trimming pared 8 bases from V and 8 bases from J, leaving 18 bases between. The data originate from a study of shared clonotypes between healthy human individuals. Study at large: Those who served as donors were a couple of women and a few men between the ages of 18 and 49. The study used three CD4 naive, three CD4 memory, two CD8 naive and one CD8 memory plate per donor.

Method: immunoSEQ multiplex PCR; TCRdb's copy keeps in-frame clones and lacks some. The sample shows 550,000 to 750,000 clones, under 95% of them seen only once. Terminally differentiated effector memory CD45RA+ cells were excluded by CCR7 positive selection of CD45RO-negative cells. Within Nashville, Tennessee resided all donors, each a Caucasian adult. The clonotype was recovered from a man aged 30 to 39 in good health. The source material was naive CD8+ T cells sorted from blood. This chain uses TRBV4-1 with TRBJ1-2; possible D gene TRBD1, 5 bases. The CDR3 sequence: CASSLRRAGGYTF. For the CDR3, the DNA is TGCGCCAGCTCCCTTCGAAGGGCAGGGGGCTACACCTTC.